This is a list of T cell receptor beta chains from one sample in a study of human T cells and chemical hapten exposure. TCRdb redid the calling of the RACE reads with MiXCR, one entry per CDR3 protein. The table shows about 350,000 distinct CDR3 sequences, with around 5.5% occurring only once. The specimen comprised whole blood, sampled in connection with sensitization to the hapten diphenylcyclopropenone (DPC). These receptors were collected from a woman aged 18-30 years with alopecia areata. Some clones in this sample may be carry-over from other donors' samples. The CDR3 runs from the conserved cysteine through the conserved F or W. A D gene is named only where the DNA matches it firmly. The size of a clone is reported for some rows only, either as once, few or many, or as a class for expanded clones.

. TRBJ1-2 . TRBV28 CASRPANNYGYTF TGTGCCAGCAGGCCCGCGAATAACTATGGCTACACCTTC
many TRBJ1-1 . TRBV12-3/TRBV12-4 CASSLALTEGTEAFF TGTGCCAGCAGTTTAGCGCTGACAGAGGGCACTGAAGCTTTCTTT
few TRBJ2-1 . TRBV6-1 CASGIGNEQFF TGTGCCAGCGGGATTGGGAATGAGCAGTTCTTC
. TRBJ2-7 . TRBV5-4 CASSLDGGGNYEQYF TGTGCCAGCAGCTTGGATGGCGGGGGCAACTACGAGCAGTACTTC
few TRBJ1-5 TRBD1 TRBV2 CASRQGPQQPQHF TGTGCCAGCAGACAGGGGCCCCAACAGCCCCAGCATTTT
many TRBJ1-4 TRBD1 TRBV18 CASSPPGQAREKLFF TGTGCCAGCTCACCACCGGGACAGGCGCGGGAAAAACTGTTTTTT
few TRBJ1-1 . TRBV7-2 CASSSTAGTEAFF TGTGCCAGCAGCTCCACGGCGGGCACTGAAGCTTTCTTT
. TRBJ2-7 TRBD1 TRBV6-7 CASSLADRVAAYEQYF TGTGCCAGCAGCCTAGCCGACAGGGTGGCCGCCTACGAGCAGTACTTC
many TRBJ1-1 . TRBV12-3/TRBV12-4 CASSLPGRVLQIMNTEAFF TGTGCCAGCAGTTTACCCGGACGCGTGTTACAGATTATGAACACTGAAGCTTTCTTT
many TRBJ1-6 TRBD1 TRBV5-1 CASSLEYRGPASSYNSPLHF TGCGCCAGCAGCTTGGAATACAGGGGGCCCGCAAGCTCCTATAATTCACCCCTCCACTTT
. TRBJ2-7 TRBD1 TRBV9 CASSVGQGVNYEQYF TGTGCCAGCAGCGTAGGACAGGGGGTCAACTACGAGCAGTACTTC
few TRBJ2-2 TRBD2 TRBV6-1 CASSPSAGATGELFF TGTGCCAGCAGTCCCTCAGCGGGAGCAACCGGGGAGCTGTTTTTT
many TRBJ2-3 . TRBV4-3 CASSQDLRVVTDTQYF TGCGCCAGCAGCCAGGACTTAAGGGTAGTAACAGATACGCAGTATTTT
. TRBJ1-1 . TRBV10-3 CAISDTSGTMNTEAFF TGTGCCATCAGTGACACTTCTGGGACCATGAACACTGAAGCTTTCTTT
. TRBJ1-2 . TRBV2 CASTPPLTGWYGYTF TGTGCCAGCACCCCACCCCTCACGGGTTGGTACGGCTACACCTTC
. TRBJ2-1 TRBD2 TRBV5-1 CASSAGENYNEQFF TGCGCCAGCTCCGCGGGGGAGAACTACAATGAGCAGTTCTTC
few TRBJ1-1 TRBD1 TRBV7-9 CASSLQGQGNTEAFF TGTGCCAGCAGCCTCCAGGGACAGGGGAACACTGAAGCTTTCTTT
. TRBJ2-3 . TRBV11-2 CASSFTPGSTDTQYF TGTGCCAGCAGCTTTACCCCAGGGAGCACAGATACGCAGTATTTT
few TRBJ2-1 TRBD1 TRBV5-1 CASSLVGQSRNEQFF TGCGCCAGCAGCTTGGTGGGACAGTCAAGGAATGAGCAGTTCTTC
many TRBJ2-7 . TRBV14 CASSQGHWKYF TGTGCCAGCAGCCAAGGACATTGGAAGTACTTC
many TRBJ1-5 . TRBV10-3 CAISESGGGNQPQHF TGTGCCATCAGTGAGTCGGGGGGAGGCAATCAGCCCCAGCATTTT
few TRBJ1-1 . TRBV18 CASSRQDNLEAFF TGTGCCAGCTCCCGACAGGATAACCTTGAAGCTTTCTTT
many TRBJ2-1 . TRBV4-3 CASSLHGGVDNEQFF TGCGCCAGCAGCCTCCACGGTGGGGTGGACAATGAGCAGTTCTTC
many TRBJ2-3 . TRBV12-5 CASGLTNPPGVRYTDTQYF TGTGCTAGTGGTTTGACCAACCCCCCCGGGGTACGGTACACAGATACGCAGTATTTT
few TRBJ1-5 . TRBV10-3 CASGRENQPQHF TGTGCCAGCGGACGGGAAAATCAGCCCCAGCATTTT
. TRBJ1-6 . TRBV12-3/TRBV12-4 CASSSTNSPLHF TGTGCCAGCAGTTCCACTAATTCACCCCTCCACTTT
many TRBJ2-5 TRBD2 TRBV28 CASIPGLAGGLETQYF TGTGCCAGCATTCCCGGACTAGCGGGGGGTTTAGAGACCCAGTACTTC
many TRBJ2-5 . TRBV6-2/TRBV6-3 CASSRGFQETQYF TGTGCCAGCAGTCGGGGCTTCCAAGAGACCCAGTACTTC
once TRBJ1-6 TRBD1 TRBV3-1 CASRQGAGGYNSPLHF TGTGCCAGCAGACAAGGGGCAGGGGGCTATAATTCACCCCTCCACTTT
many TRBJ1-5 . TRBV21-1 CASNPPRGTLETSLRDQPQHF TGTGCCAGCAACCCTCCCCGGGGGACTCTTGAGACCTCCCTTAGGGATCAGCCCCAGCATTTT
few TRBJ1-4 . TRBV5-1 CASSWESGTNEKLFF TGCGCCAGCAGCTGGGAGTCAGGGACTAATGAAAAACTGTTTTTT
. TRBJ1-5 . TRBV6-2/TRBV6-3 CASSYSGAQPQHF TGTGCCAGCAGTTACTCAGGGGCTCAGCCCCAGCATTTT
many TRBJ1-1 . TRBV6-2/TRBV6-3 CASSVRENTEAFF TGTGCCAGCAGTGTACGGGAGAACACTGAAGCTTTCTTT
few TRBJ1-1 . TRBV4-3 CASSPALLGEGGANTEAFF TGCGCCAGCAGCCCCGCTTTATTAGGGGAAGGGGGAGCGAACACTGAAGCTTTCTTT
many TRBJ1-2 . TRBV5-5 CASSLQVFIVYGYTF TGTGCCAGCAGCTTACAGGTTTTCATCGTCTATGGCTACACCTTC
many TRBJ1-6 . TRBV7-9 CASSFGVGIYSPLHF TGTGCCAGCAGTTTTGGGGTAGGGATTTATTCACCCCTCCACTTT
many TRBJ2-3 . TRBV27 CASSLGPQRPDTQYF TGTGCCAGCAGCCTAGGACCCCAGAGGCCAGATACGCAGTATTTT
few TRBJ1-1 . TRBV7-9 CASSLARASGIRDTEAFF TGTGCCAGCAGCTTAGCGAGGGCATCCGGAATCAGGGACACTGAAGCTTTCTTT
many TRBJ2-3 TRBD1 TRBV11-2 CASSLTGTTDTQYF TGTGCCAGCAGCTTGACAGGGACCACAGATACGCAGTATTTT
. TRBJ1-2 . TRBV4-1 CASSPRKAGGTWVEGYTF TGCGCCAGCAGCCCCCGGAAGGCGGGGGGGACATGGGTAGAGGGCTACACCTTC
many TRBJ1-4 . TRBV9 CASSSRQANEKLFF TGTGCCAGCAGCTCCAGACAGGCTAATGAAAAACTGTTTTTT
few TRBJ1-1 . TRBV7-2 CASSADTEAFF TGTGCCAGCAGCGCCGATACTGAAGCTTTCTTT
many TRBJ1-5 . TRBV6-1 CASSGPGLTNQPQHF TGTGCCAGCAGTGGCCCGGGACTGACCAATCAGCCCCAGCATTTT
few TRBJ1-1 . TRBV7-2 CASSPDANTEAFF TGTGCCAGCAGCCCTGACGCAAACACTGAAGCTTTCTTT
. TRBJ2-7 . TRBV27 CASSALGGSYEQYF TGTGCCAGCAGTGCGTTAGGGGGCTCCTACGAGCAGTACTTC
many TRBJ2-7 TRBD1 TRBV6-6 CASSFRGRDRAYEQYF TGTGCCAGCAGTTTCAGGGGCCGGGACAGGGCCTACGAGCAGTACTTC
few TRBJ1-5 . TRBV6-5 CATRTLRGQPQHF TGTGCCACCAGGACACTCCGCGGGCAGCCCCAGCATTTT
many TRBJ2-3 TRBD2 TRBV3-1 CASRRTSGEDTQYF TGTGCCAGCAGAAGGACTAGCGGGGAAGATACGCAGTATTTT